This TCR beta chain derives from a study of sequential checkpoint blockade in melanoma. Looking at the study overall: Twenty-two patients had matched tumor biopsies before treatment and at week 13 after nivolumab or ipilimumab alone.

Overall study results and limits: About 30 times likelier clinical benefit followed increased tumor T-cell fraction and clonality.

Treatment meaning: randomized to nivolumab then ipilimumab (arm A) or the reverse (arm B). TCRdb's copy holds only in-frame clones and misses some; the assay was immunoSEQ multiplex PCR. The sample holds over 4,500 clones, around 28% seen once. On this clone itself: Its antigen is undetermined.

This TCR came from a human donor with melanoma. The sample was tumor tissue (inferred from file names), taken from a patient given nivolumab and ipilimumab in sequence.

The CDR3: CASSTPPGTSVAHEQFF. The CDR3 region has the DNA TGTGCCAGTAGTACCCCCCCAGGGACTAGCGTTGCCCATGAGCAGTTCTTC. The chain has TRBV19 and TRBJ2-1, with TRBD2 matching 10 bases. Looked up from germline, CDR1 is LNHDA and CDR2 is SQIVND (reference sequence). The J segment lost 8 bases and the V segment lost 4 bases, leaving 14 bases of the junction unmatched. CDR3 size: 17 residues. The whole variable domain, remainder taken from reference TRBV19 and TRBJ2-1, is DGGITQSPKYLFRKEGQNVTLSCEQNLNHDAMYWYRQDPGQGLRLIYYSQIVNDFQKGDIAEGYSVSREKKESFPLTVTSAQKNPTAFYLCASSTPPGTSVAHEQFFGPGTRLTVL.